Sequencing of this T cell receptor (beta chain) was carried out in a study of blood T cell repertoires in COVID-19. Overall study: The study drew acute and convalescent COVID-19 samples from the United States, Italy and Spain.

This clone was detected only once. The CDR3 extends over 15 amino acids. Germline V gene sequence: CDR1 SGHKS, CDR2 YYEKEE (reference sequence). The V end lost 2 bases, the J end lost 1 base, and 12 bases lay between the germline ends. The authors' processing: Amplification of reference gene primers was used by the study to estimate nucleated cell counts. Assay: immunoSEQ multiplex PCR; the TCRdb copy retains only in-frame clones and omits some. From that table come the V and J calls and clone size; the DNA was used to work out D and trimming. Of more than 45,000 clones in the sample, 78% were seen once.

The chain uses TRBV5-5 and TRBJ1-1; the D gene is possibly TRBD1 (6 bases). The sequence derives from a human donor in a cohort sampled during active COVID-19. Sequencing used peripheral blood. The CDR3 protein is CASSLRTARNTEAFF. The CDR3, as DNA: TGTGCCAGCAGCTTAAGGACAGCGAGGAACACTGAAGCTTTCTTT.